A selection of T cell receptor beta chains follows, all from one sample in a study of T-cell reconstitution after alpha-beta-depleted transplantation in children. TCRdb analysed the PCR reads with MiXCR anew, one entry per CDR3 protein. The table includes about a million distinct CDR3 sequences, around 30% detected once. Material: PBMCs, mostly from graft donor cells, obtained 360 days after TCRalphabeta/CD19-depleted stem cell transplant. These receptors originate from a boy in the first two years of life who had a stem cell transplant for SCID, so the T cells may come from the graft donor. The conserved cysteine and the conserved F or W are not part of the CDR3 here.

TRBV5-1	ASSLGPQTHEQY
TRBV20-1	SAGTSARSEQF
TRBV15	ATSILGSGANVLT
TRBV12-3/TRBV12-4	ASSLARAGAEAF
TRBV7-9	ASSWGQGDRETQY
TRBV28	ASSLGQILTRGPEQY
TRBV24-1	ATSDPHGAYNEQF
TRBV12-3/TRBV12-4	ASSLVWGRDSGYEQY
TRBV20-1	SATFISSPYNEQF
TRBV27	ASSSADRADYNEQF
TRBV4-2	ASSQEVHLAETQY
TRBV20-1	SAALGAGGPNEQY
TRBV7-9	ASSLARTGAGNTIY
TRBV5-1	ASSLNGMGFYEQY
TRBV30	AWSSSNTEAF
TRBV5-1	ASSGNIGYNEQF
TRBV6-2/TRBV6-3	ASRRTGEGEQY
TRBV6-1	ASRPPGRSGTGELF
TRBV11-2	ASSLEGASSYNEQF
TRBV15	ATSRVRGEPNEQF
TRBV3-1	ASRNRERGSPLH
TRBV7-2	ASSLGPERVRTGELF
TRBV4-1	ASSQGVDRGNYGYT
TRBV29-1	SVGYQHMNTEAF
TRBV28	ASSFVRAGKSNQPQH
TRBV24-1	ATSDPRAGPTYGYT
TRBV4-3	ASSQDRGTSGYTDTQY
TRBV5-1	ASSTGGLDTQY
TRBV11-2	ASSSLTLQSPLH
TRBV5-1	ASSSREMETQY
TRBV20-1	SARDLRGTEAF
TRBV7-2	ASSLGPSGVYEQY
TRBV11-2	ASSPRLTSGGAMGTQY
TRBV5-1	ASSPPSAYNEQF
TRBV20-1	SAEDLHGTDTQY
TRBV20-1	SASYGSSYEQY
TRBV20-1	SALWQETQY
TRBV28	ASSSGGPSNQPQH
TRBV4-2	ASSKGRTTEAF
TRBV2	ASTEGRGSSYNEQF
TRBV12-5	ASGLAEQETQY